The rows below give T cell receptor beta chains drawn from one sample of a study of blood T cells in healthy people across ages. In TCRdb, the 5' RACE reads were re-called with MiXCR into one record per CDR3 protein. The table has 650,000 to 1,000,000 distinct CDR3 sequences, about half seen once. Sample: blood. These receptors were taken from an elderly man in good health. The CDR3 runs from the conserved cysteine through the conserved F or W. Each record gives: D gene, clone size, V gene, J gene, CDR3 protein, CDR3 DNA. D genes are given only for firm matches. Some rows have no size entry. The others give once, few or many, or a class for an expanded clone.

d_gene: TRBD2; abundance: NA; v_gene: TRBV30; j_gene: TRBJ2-1; CDR3aa: CARQTSGIHNEQFF; CDR3nt: TGTGCCAGACAGACTAGCGGGATCCACAATGAGCAGTTCTTC
d_gene: NA; abundance: NA; v_gene: TRBV29-1; j_gene: TRBJ1-1; CDR3aa: CSVGPDSHTEAFF; CDR3nt: TGCAGCGTTGGACCGGACAGCCACACTGAAGCTTTCTTT
d_gene: TRBD2; abundance: many; v_gene: TRBV2; j_gene: TRBJ2-1; CDR3aa: CASSVTSGRGNEQFF; CDR3nt: TGTGCCAGCAGTGTCACTAGCGGGAGAGGGAATGAGCAGTTCTTC
d_gene: TRBD2; abundance: NA; v_gene: TRBV11-2; j_gene: TRBJ2-3; CDR3aa: CASSLRGLAGVFPDTQYF; CDR3nt: TGTGCCAGCAGCTTAAGGGGACTAGCGGGAGTTTTTCCTGATACGCAGTATTTT
d_gene: NA; abundance: NA; v_gene: TRBV28; j_gene: TRBJ2-5; CDR3aa: CASSHPQGSETRYF; CDR3nt: TGTGCCAGCAGTCACCCACAGGGATCCGAGACCCGGTACTTC
d_gene: TRBD2; abundance: few; v_gene: TRBV4-2; j_gene: TRBJ2-7; CDR3aa: CASSRDASGSYNEQYF; CDR3nt: TGTGCCAGCAGCCGGGACGCTAGCGGCTCCTACAATGAGCAGTACTTC
d_gene: NA; abundance: many; v_gene: TRBV12-3/TRBV12-4; j_gene: TRBJ2-5; CDR3aa: CASSPAGWETQYF; CDR3nt: TGTGCCAGCAGTCCAGCGGGTTGGGAGACCCAGTACTTC
d_gene: TRBD2; abundance: NA; v_gene: TRBV6-5; j_gene: TRBJ2-1; CDR3aa: CASSFYTSGMGNEQFF; CDR3nt: TGTGCCAGCAGCTTTTACACTAGCGGGATGGGAAATGAGCAGTTCTTC
d_gene: NA; abundance: NA; v_gene: TRBV20-1; j_gene: TRBJ1-3; CDR3aa: CSARALDGRSGNTIYF; CDR3nt: TGCAGTGCTAGAGCGTTGGACGGCCGCTCTGGAAACACCATATATTTT
d_gene: NA; abundance: NA; v_gene: TRBV7-9; j_gene: TRBJ1-1; CDR3aa: CASSGRSDRVSNTEAFF; CDR3nt: TGTGCCAGCAGTGGCCGGAGTGACAGAGTGTCGAACACTGAAGCTTTCTTT
d_gene: NA; abundance: NA; v_gene: TRBV2; j_gene: TRBJ1-4; CDR3aa: CASSDTIGNEKLFF; CDR3nt: TGTGCCAGCAGTGATACCATCGGTAATGAAAAACTGTTTTTT
d_gene: NA; abundance: once; v_gene: TRBV4-1; j_gene: TRBJ2-7; CDR3aa: CASSQGFTGFNGYEQYF; CDR3nt: TGCGCCAGCAGCCAAGGGTTCACAGGGTTCAACGGTTACGAGCAGTACTTC
d_gene: TRBD2; abundance: NA; v_gene: TRBV7-8; j_gene: TRBJ2-6; CDR3aa: CASSLPGGISGANVLTF; CDR3nt: TGTGCCAGCAGCTTACCGGGGGGGATCTCTGGGGCCAACGTCCTGACTTTC
d_gene: NA; abundance: NA; v_gene: TRBV12-3/TRBV12-4; j_gene: TRBJ2-5; CDR3aa: CASSRRGGETQYF; CDR3nt: TGTGCCAGCAGCCGCAGGGGAGGGGAGACCCAGTACTTC
d_gene: TRBD2; abundance: NA; v_gene: TRBV20-1; j_gene: TRBJ2-7; CDR3aa: CSARVGGSDLSYNEQYF; CDR3nt: TGCAGTGCTAGAGTGGGCGGGAGTGACCTCTCCTACAATGAGCAGTACTTC
d_gene: NA; abundance: NA; v_gene: TRBV24-1; j_gene: TRBJ2-3; CDR3aa: CATSKTPLDTQYF; CDR3nt: TGTGCCACCAGTAAGACACCTCTAGATACGCAGTATTTT
d_gene: NA; abundance: NA; v_gene: TRBV27; j_gene: TRBJ2-5; CDR3aa: CASSPAPQRTQYF; CDR3nt: TGTGCCAGCAGTCCCGCCCCACAGCGGACCCAGTACTTC
d_gene: NA; abundance: NA; v_gene: TRBV20-1; j_gene: TRBJ2-2; CDR3aa: CSARADPRTTGELFF; CDR3nt: TGCAGTGCTAGAGCGGACCCCCGAACAACCGGGGAGCTGTTTTTT
d_gene: NA; abundance: NA; v_gene: TRBV28; j_gene: TRBJ1-6; CDR3aa: CASRPGPRYNSPLHF; CDR3nt: TGTGCCAGCAGACCGGGACCGCGCTATAATTCACCCCTCCACTTT
d_gene: NA; abundance: once; v_gene: TRBV5-1; j_gene: TRBJ2-4; CDR3aa: CASSPGTWGDIQYF; CDR3nt: TGCGCCAGCAGCCCAGGCACATGGGGCGACATTCAGTACTTC
d_gene: NA; abundance: NA; v_gene: TRBV12-3/TRBV12-4; j_gene: TRBJ2-7; CDR3aa: CASSLRVGSSYNEQYF; CDR3nt: TGTGCCAGCAGTTTGAGGGTGGGGAGCTCCTACAATGAGCAGTACTTC
d_gene: NA; abundance: many; v_gene: TRBV10-3; j_gene: TRBJ2-7; CDR3aa: CAINRGISSYEQYF; CDR3nt: TGTGCCATCAACCGGGGGATCAGCTCCTACGAGCAGTACTTC
d_gene: TRBD2; abundance: few; v_gene: TRBV24-1; j_gene: TRBJ2-5; CDR3aa: CATSERTSGIRETQYF; CDR3nt: TGTGCCACCAGTGAAAGGACTAGCGGGATTAGGGAGACCCAGTACTTC
d_gene: NA; abundance: NA; v_gene: TRBV10-3; j_gene: TRBJ2-3; CDR3aa: CAISEFVDTQYF; CDR3nt: TGTGCCATCAGTGAGTTCGTAGATACGCAGTATTTT
d_gene: TRBD1; abundance: few; v_gene: TRBV5-1; j_gene: TRBJ2-5; CDR3aa: CASSLQGAQAETQYF; CDR3nt: TGCGCCAGCAGCTTGCAGGGGGCGCAAGCGGAGACCCAGTACTTC
d_gene: NA; abundance: few; v_gene: TRBV4-2; j_gene: TRBJ2-3; CDR3aa: CASSPVGELGTDTQYF; CDR3nt: TGTGCCAGCAGCCCAGTGGGGGAGCTTGGCACAGATACGCAGTATTTT
d_gene: NA; abundance: few; v_gene: TRBV3-1; j_gene: TRBJ2-1; CDR3aa: CASSQGRGRWNEQFF; CDR3nt: TGTGCCAGCAGCCAGGGCCGGGGACGTTGGAATGAGCAGTTCTTC
d_gene: NA; abundance: many; v_gene: TRBV20-1; j_gene: TRBJ2-2; CDR3aa: CSASRTNTGELFF; CDR3nt: TGCAGTGCTAGTAGGACAAACACCGGGGAGCTGTTTTTT
d_gene: TRBD2; abundance: NA; v_gene: TRBV6-1; j_gene: TRBJ2-1; CDR3aa: CASSDGFGGAYEQFF; CDR3nt: TGTGCCAGCAGTGATGGGTTCGGGGGGGCCTATGAGCAGTTCTTC
d_gene: TRBD1; abundance: once; v_gene: TRBV18; j_gene: TRBJ1-1; CDR3aa: CASLPDRGYTEAFF; CDR3nt: TGTGCCAGCCTACCTGACAGGGGTTATACTGAAGCTTTCTTT
d_gene: NA; abundance: few; v_gene: TRBV6-1; j_gene: TRBJ2-1; CDR3aa: CASLSYNEQFF; CDR3nt: TGTGCCAGCCTCTCTTACAATGAGCAGTTCTTC
d_gene: NA; abundance: NA; v_gene: TRBV28; j_gene: TRBJ1-1; CDR3aa: CASSVVGYNGIEAFF; CDR3nt: TGTGCCAGCAGTGTTGTCGGGTATAATGGGATTGAAGCTTTCTTT
d_gene: TRBD2; abundance: NA; v_gene: TRBV29-1; j_gene: TRBJ2-1; CDR3aa: CSVGLAGYNEQFF; CDR3nt: TGCAGCGTTGGACTAGCGGGCTACAATGAGCAGTTCTTC
d_gene: TRBD1; abundance: NA; v_gene: TRBV5-6; j_gene: TRBJ1-2; CDR3aa: CASSFGGQGTGYGYTF; CDR3nt: TGTGCCAGCAGCTTTGGCGGACAGGGTACGGGATATGGCTACACCTTC
d_gene: TRBD2; abundance: NA; v_gene: TRBV25-1; j_gene: TRBJ2-2; CDR3aa: CASSESGGWELFF; CDR3nt: TGTGCCAGCAGTGAATCGGGGGGGTGGGAGCTGTTTTTT
d_gene: TRBD2; abundance: NA; v_gene: TRBV29-1; j_gene: TRBJ2-5; CDR3aa: CSVATTTSGFRNEQYF; CDR3nt: TGCAGCGTCGCAACTACTACTAGCGGATTTAGGAATGAGCAGTACTTC
d_gene: TRBD2; abundance: many; v_gene: TRBV4-2; j_gene: TRBJ2-7; CDR3aa: CASSQADGRAKDEQYF; CDR3nt: TGTGCCAGCAGCCAAGCTGACGGGAGGGCCAAGGACGAGCAGTACTTC
d_gene: NA; abundance: NA; v_gene: TRBV29-1; j_gene: TRBJ2-5; CDR3aa: CSVASRETQYF; CDR3nt: TGCAGCGTTGCTAGTAGAGAGACCCAGTACTTC
d_gene: NA; abundance: NA; v_gene: TRBV5-6; j_gene: TRBJ2-7; CDR3aa: CASSLGPGANYEQYF; CDR3nt: TGTGCCAGCAGCTTGGGACCGGGGGCGAACTACGAGCAGTACTTC
d_gene: NA; abundance: many; v_gene: TRBV2; j_gene: TRBJ2-6; CDR3aa: CASSEARGPGANVLTF; CDR3nt: TGTGCCAGCAGTGAAGCAAGAGGGCCTGGGGCCAACGTCCTGACTTTC
d_gene: NA; abundance: many; v_gene: TRBV29-1; j_gene: TRBJ2-3; CDR3aa: CSVDGGTTLRDTQYF; CDR3nt: TGCAGCGTTGATGGGGGGACGACACTTCGAGATACGCAGTATTTT
d_gene: TRBD2; abundance: NA; v_gene: TRBV15; j_gene: TRBJ2-1; CDR3aa: CATSRRASGDNEQFF; CDR3nt: TGTGCCACCAGCAGGAGGGCTAGCGGGGACAATGAGCAGTTCTTC
d_gene: NA; abundance: NA; v_gene: TRBV7-2; j_gene: TRBJ2-3; CDR3aa: CASTRQLGGDTRYF; CDR3nt: TGTGCCAGCACCCGACAGCTAGGGGGAGATACGCGGTATTTT
d_gene: TRBD1; abundance: NA; v_gene: TRBV20-1; j_gene: TRBJ2-1; CDR3aa: CSAMGQGAYNEQFF; CDR3nt: TGCAGTGCTATGGGACAGGGGGCCTACAATGAGCAGTTCTTC
d_gene: TRBD1; abundance: NA; v_gene: TRBV9; j_gene: TRBJ2-1; CDR3aa: CASRVTSGQGSDNEQFF; CDR3nt: TGTGCCAGCCGCGTAACCTCAGGACAGGGGTCCGACAATGAGCAGTTCTTC
d_gene: NA; abundance: few; v_gene: TRBV6-1; j_gene: TRBJ2-2; CDR3aa: CASSERGAGELFF; CDR3nt: TGTGCCAGCAGTGAACGAGGCGCCGGGGAGCTGTTTTTT
d_gene: NA; abundance: NA; v_gene: TRBV29-1; j_gene: TRBJ2-1; CDR3aa: CSVEGPQNRLLISYNEQFF; CDR3nt: TGCAGCGTTGAAGGTCCTCAGAATAGACTACTCATCTCCTACAATGAGCAGTTCTTC
d_gene: NA; abundance: few; v_gene: TRBV15; j_gene: TRBJ2-1; CDR3aa: CATSRRNRLLGGGSNEQFF; CDR3nt: TGTGCCACCAGCAGACGCAACCGTCTCTTAGGGGGGGGATCAAATGAGCAGTTCTTC
d_gene: NA; abundance: NA; v_gene: TRBV15; j_gene: TRBJ2-5; CDR3aa: CATSRDLGEETQYF; CDR3nt: TGTGCCACCAGCAGAGATTTGGGGGAGGAGACCCAGTACTTC
d_gene: NA; abundance: NA; v_gene: TRBV20-1; j_gene: TRBJ1-6; CDR3aa: CSASSGPNSLLHF; CDR3nt: TGCAGTGCTAGTTCCGGGCCCAATTCACTCCTCCACTTT
d_gene: TRBD1; abundance: NA; v_gene: TRBV5-1; j_gene: TRBJ2-5; CDR3aa: CASSLGRGTETQYF; CDR3nt: TGCGCCAGCAGCTTGGGCAGGGGGACAGAGACCCAGTACTTC
d_gene: NA; abundance: NA; v_gene: TRBV27; j_gene: TRBJ1-2; CDR3aa: CASSLYGQGGDYGYTF; CDR3nt: TGTGCCAGCAGTTTATATGGCCAGGGAGGTGATTATGGCTACACCTTC
d_gene: TRBD2; abundance: NA; v_gene: TRBV11-2; j_gene: TRBJ2-7; CDR3aa: CASRKPAGGNEQYF; CDR3nt: TGTGCCAGCAGGAAACCAGCGGGAGGCAATGAGCAGTACTTC
d_gene: NA; abundance: few; v_gene: TRBV7-9; j_gene: TRBJ2-5; CDR3aa: CASSDKGVGETQYF; CDR3nt: TGTGCCAGCAGCGATAAGGGGGTCGGGGAGACCCAGTACTTC
d_gene: NA; abundance: NA; v_gene: TRBV30; j_gene: TRBJ1-1; CDR3aa: CAWRKINTEAFF; CDR3nt: TGTGCCTGGAGGAAAATAAACACTGAAGCTTTCTTT
d_gene: NA; abundance: NA; v_gene: TRBV6-1; j_gene: TRBJ1-2; CDR3aa: CASRLTGNTYANYGYTF; CDR3nt: TGTGCCAGCAGGTTGACAGGCAACACTTATGCTAACTATGGCTACACCTTC